This TCR beta chain was recovered during a study of cytomegalovirus exposure and HLA in healthy donors. General observations from the study: Presence/absence analyses assumed roughly uniform sequencing depth across donors, which may not hold. It was likely that a cluster of highly shared sequence variants was a sequencing artifact. The study had only CMV serostatus as immune exposure information.

The PCR was carried out with 60 Vbeta primers and 13 Jbeta primers. Measured with immunoSEQ multiplex PCR; TCRdb has only the in-frame clones, and not every one. The sample consists of 90,000 to 110,000 clones, around 76% of them appearing once. As for this clone: What it binds is not known.

This CDR3 has 16 residues. Trimming pared 4 bases from V and 5 bases from J, leaving 17 bases between. Germline-derived CDR1 and CDR2 are SGHNT and YENEEA. The rearrangement uses TRBV11-3 and TRBJ2-2, with a tentative D call TRBD1 (5 bases). This TCR derives from a man between 40 and 49 years old in good health and CMV-seropositive. The sample taken for sequencing was PBMCs. The CDR3 DNA is TGTGCCAGCAGCTCCGGTCGCCAGGGTGGGACCGGGGAGCTGTTTTTT. Its translation: CASSSGRQGGTGELFF.